The T cell receptor beta chain described here comes from a study of CD8+CD57+ T cells in acquired aplastic anemia. Investigators profiled TCR beta VDJ and CDR3 from genomic DNA template. TCRdb reprocessed the reads with MiXCR, giving one entry per CDR3 protein. The sample records roughly 180,000 distinct CDR3 sequences, roughly 50% being singletons. The V gene's germline CDR1 is LGHNA and CDR2 YNFKEQ. This CDR3 contains 15 residues. Trimming took off 5 bases at V and 0 bases at J, with 13 bases between the two ends. Whoever was chosen for sequencing had shown CD8+CD57+ cell expansion by flow cytometry. The patients, all of them, had severe acquired aplastic anemia.

The receptor was derived from a human donor with aplastic anemia. The sequenced material came from sorted CD4+, CD8+, or CD8+CD57+ T cells (not recorded which) from PBMCs. The genes are TRBV4-2 and TRBJ1-1; D gene uncertain. Here the CDR3 reads CASSTPPVMNTEAFF. The CDR3 DNA sequence: TGTGCCAGCAGCACCCCGCCAGTCATGAACACTGAAGCTTTCTTT.